This T cell receptor (beta chain) was captured by sequencing in a study of blood T cells in healthy people across ages. The CDR3 is 11 residues long. Alongside a J-beta primer mix, a sample-barcoded 5' primer served in a second PCR lasting 7 to 11 cycles. Tagging of each cDNA molecule was performed by a template-switch adaptor with 12 random nucleotides. TCRdb itself ran the 5' RACE reads through MiXCR, one entry per CDR3 protein. The table lists about 730,000 distinct CDR3 sequences, roughly 44% of them singletons. Per sample, no less than 5 micrograms of total RNA were extracted. Points from the study as a whole: There were more naive CD4+ cells and higher diversity in long-lived donors than in aged donors. With donor CMV status unknown, expanded clonotype changes were possibly confounded.

As concerns this clonotype: Its specificity is not known. This may arise from a read error, as a much more abundant clone is one base away.

Material for sequencing was blood. The receptor was derived from a woman aged 60-70 years in good health. The chain joins TRBV12-3 or TRBV12-4 to TRBJ2-5; 8 positions match TRBD2. In DNA, the CDR3 is TGTGTCAGCGGGGGTCAAGAGACCCAGTACTTC. Amino acids: CVSGGQETQYF.